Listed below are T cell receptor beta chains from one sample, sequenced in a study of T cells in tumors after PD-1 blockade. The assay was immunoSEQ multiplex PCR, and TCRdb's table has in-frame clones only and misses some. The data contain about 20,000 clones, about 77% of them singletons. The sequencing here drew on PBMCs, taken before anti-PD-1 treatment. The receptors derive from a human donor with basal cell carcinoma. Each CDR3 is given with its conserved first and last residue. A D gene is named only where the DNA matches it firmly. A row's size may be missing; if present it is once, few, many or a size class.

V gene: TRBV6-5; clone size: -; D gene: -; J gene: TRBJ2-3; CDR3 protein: CASKEVGTDTQYF; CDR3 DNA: TGTGCCAGCAAGGAAGTGGGGACAGATACGCAGTATTTT
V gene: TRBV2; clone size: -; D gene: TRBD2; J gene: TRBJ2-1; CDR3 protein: CPTSDGWAREGSSYNEQFF; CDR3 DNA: TGTCCCACCAGTGATGGGTGGGCGCGGGAGGGGAGCTCCTACAATGAGCAGTTCTTC
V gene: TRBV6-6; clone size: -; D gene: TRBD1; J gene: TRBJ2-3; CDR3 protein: CASSPGQARGDTQYF; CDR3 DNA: TGTGCCAGCAGCCCCGGACAGGCTAGAGGGGATACGCAGTATTTT
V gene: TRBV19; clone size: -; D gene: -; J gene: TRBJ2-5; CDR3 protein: CASKRGHNQETQYF; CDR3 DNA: TGTGCCAGTAAAAGGGGACACAACCAAGAGACCCAGTACTTC
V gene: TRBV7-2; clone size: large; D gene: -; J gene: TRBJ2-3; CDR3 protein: CASSLDSGGTDTQYF; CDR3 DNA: TGTGCCAGCAGCTTAGATTCAGGGGGCACAGATACGCAGTATTTT
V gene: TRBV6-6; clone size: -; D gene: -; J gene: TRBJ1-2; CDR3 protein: CASSLDPRQDYTF; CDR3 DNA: TGTGCCAGCAGTTTAGACCCCCGACAGGACTACACCTTC
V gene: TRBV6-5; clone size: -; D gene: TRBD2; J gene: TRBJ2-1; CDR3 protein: CASRAGGSSYNEQFF; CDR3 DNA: TGTGCCAGCAGGGCGGGGGGGAGCTCCTACAATGAGCAGTTCTTC
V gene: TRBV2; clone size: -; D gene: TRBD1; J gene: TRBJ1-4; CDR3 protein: CASSEGTGAEKLFF; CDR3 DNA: TGTGCCAGCAGTGAAGGGACAGGGGCAGAAAAACTGTTTTTT
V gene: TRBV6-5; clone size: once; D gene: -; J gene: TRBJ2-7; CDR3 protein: CASSQDYLWGEQYF; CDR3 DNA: TGTGCCAGCAGTCAGGACTACTTATGGGGAGAGCAGTACTTC
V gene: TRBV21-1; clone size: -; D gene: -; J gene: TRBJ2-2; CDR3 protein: CASTRKTSGLQHRGAVF; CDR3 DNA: TGTGCCAGCACCCGAAAGACTAGCGGGCTTCAACACCGGGGAGCTGTTTTT
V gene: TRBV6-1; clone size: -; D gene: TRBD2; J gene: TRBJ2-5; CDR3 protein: CASSEGGAGASETQYF; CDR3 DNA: TGTGCCAGCAGTGAAGGAGGCGCGGGAGCTTCGGAGACCCAGTACTTC
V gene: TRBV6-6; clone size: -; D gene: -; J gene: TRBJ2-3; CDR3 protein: CASSYGYSTDTQYF; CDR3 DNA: TGTGCCAGCAGTTACGGGTATAGCACAGATACGCAGTATTTT
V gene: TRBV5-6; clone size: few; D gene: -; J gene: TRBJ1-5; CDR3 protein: CASSSGWGPNQPQHF; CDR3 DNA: TGTGCCAGCAGCTCCGGATGGGGCCCCAATCAGCCCCAGCATTTT
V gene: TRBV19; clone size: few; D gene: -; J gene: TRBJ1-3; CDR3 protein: CASSLSRSGNTIYF; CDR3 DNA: TGTGCCAGTAGTTTGTCGCGCTCTGGAAACACCATATATTTT
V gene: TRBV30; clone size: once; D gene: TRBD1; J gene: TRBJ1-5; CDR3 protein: CAWSSYGGQGSNQPQHF; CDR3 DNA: TGTGCCTGGAGTAGCTATGGGGGACAGGGTAGCAATCAGCCCCAGCATTTT
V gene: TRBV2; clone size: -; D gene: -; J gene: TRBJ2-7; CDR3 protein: CASSKQGFYEQYF; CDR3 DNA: TGTGCCAGCAGTAAACAGGGTTTCTACGAGCAGTACTTC
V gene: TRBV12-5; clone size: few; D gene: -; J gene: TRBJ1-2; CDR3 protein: CASGLFDGYTF; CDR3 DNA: TGTGCTAGTGGTTTGTTCGACGGCTACACCTTC
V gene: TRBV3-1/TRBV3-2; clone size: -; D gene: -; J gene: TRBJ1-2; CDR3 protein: CASSQALKHDGYTF; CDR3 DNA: TGTGCCAGCAGCCAAGCTTTGAAACACGACGGCTACACCTTC